These 24 T cell receptor beta chains were sequenced from one sample in a study of chemoradiotherapy in HPV16-positive cancers (dated by TCRdb to between 2020 and 2023). Library generation was performed with the immunoSEQ multiplex PCR assay. The table comes from immuneACCESS by way of TCRdb, which keeps in-frame sequences with V and J called. Part of the clones is missing from these tables; in studies checked, under half for an unresolved V gene and the rest for unknown reasons. This sample is represented by about 7,000 clones; around 90% of them were singletons. The ten largest make up less than 4% of the sample. This material was acquired from a patient who underwent chemoradiotherapy. These receptors were obtained from a human donor with HPV-associated anogenital cancer.

V and J are TRBV14 and TRBJ1-2; weak D call: TRBD1 (6 bases). Trimming removed 5 bases from V and 5 bases from J, with 12 bases in between. Germline loops: CDR1 SGHDN, CDR2 FVKESK. The CDR3 is 13 residues long. DNA for the CDR3: TGTGCCAGCAGCGAGGACAGTCGGTATGGCTACACCTTC. This translates into CASSEDSRYGYTF.

The chain employs TRBV14 and TRBJ2-3; D remains unclear. The CDR3 consists of 13 residues. Trimming pared 0 bases from V and 4 bases from J, leaving 5 bases between. Germline V gene lookup returns CDR1 SGHDN and CDR2 FVKESK. CDR3 coding DNA: TGTGCCAGCAGCCAAGATCATTCAGATACGCAGTATTTT. Translation gives CASSQDHSDTQYF.

The V gene is TRBV11-3, the J gene TRBJ2-1; 14 nucleotides line up with TRBD2. V was pared by 1 base and J by 9 bases, with 5 bases of the junction left unmatched. The CDR3 length is 16 residues. The germline V gene encodes CDR1 SGHNT and CDR2 YENEEA. CDR3 sequence (DNA): TGTGCCAGCAGCTTAGGACTAGCGGGGGGGCGGAGTGAGCAGTTCTTC. Its protein is CASSLGLAGGRSEQFF.

V usage is TRBV15 and J usage is TRBJ2-7, with D perhaps being TRBD1 or TRBD2 (5 bases each). CDR1 is LNHNV, CDR2 YYDKDF, per germline (reference sequence). Deletions cut 4 bases from V and 12 bases from J, with 19 bases between. The CDR3 spans 13 residues. The CDR3 reads CATSITGDPHPYF. In DNA, the CDR3 is TGTGCCACCAGCATTACCGGGGACCCTCACCCGTACTTC.

This clone was seen a single time. The genes are TRBV6-4 and TRBJ2-2; TRBD1 might be the D (6 bases). Trimming removed 5 bases at V and 0 bases at J, with 19 bases between. The CDR3 covers 18 residues. The germline CDR1 and CDR2 sequences are MRHNA and SNTAGT. The CDR3 DNA is TGTGCCAGCAGTTCCTCTACGGGACACACAACGAACACCGGGGAGCTGTTTTTT. Translated, it gives CASSSSTGHTTNTGELFF.

The J gene is TRBJ1-3, the V gene TRBV6-1, with D uncertain. The germline CDR1 and CDR2 sequences are MNHNS and SASEGT. The CDR3 loop spans 13 amino acids. V gave up 4 bases and J gave up 4 bases, with 8 bases separating them. The CDR3: CASSADGGNTIYF. In nucleotides, the CDR3 is TGTGCCAGCAGTGCGGACGGAGGAAACACCATATATTTT.

The rearrangement uses TRBV7-3 and TRBJ1-5; D is uncertain. The CDR3 runs to 15 residues. The V and J ends lost 0 bases and 0 bases respectively, with 6 bases between them. Germline CDR1 and CDR2: SGHTA and FQGTGA. CDR3 in amino acids: CASSLTSNSNQPQHF. The CDR3 region has the DNA TGTGCCAGCAGCTTAACCTCTAATAGCAATCAGCCCCAGCATTTT.

V is TRBV9 and J is TRBJ1-1, with D unresolved. The V and J ends lost 4 bases and 4 bases respectively, with 11 bases between them. CDR1 is SGDLS, CDR2 YYNGEE, per germline. CDR3 length: 13 residues. In nucleotides, the CDR3 is TGTGCCAGCAGCCCCCCTGCGGTCACTGAAGCTTTCTTT. This gives the protein CASSPPAVTEAFF.

The chain carries TRBV4-2 and TRBJ1-4; maybe TRBD1 (5 bases). Germline V gene sequence: CDR1 LGHNA, CDR2 YNFKEQ. This CDR3 has 17 residues. V shed 0 bases and J shed 6 bases, with 17 bases lying between them. CDR3 amino acids: CASSQDRRGRGDEKLFF. CDR3 in DNA: TGTGCCAGCAGCCAAGATAGAAGAGGGAGGGGCGATGAAAAACTGTTTTTT.

The chain carries TRBV6-1 and TRBJ2-4; D is perhaps TRBD1 (5 bases). Per germline, CDR1 MNHNS and CDR2 SASEGT. This CDR3 contains 15 residues. Trimming removed 5 bases at V and 2 bases at J, with 13 bases between. CDR3 sequence (DNA): TGTGCCAGCAGTCCAACGACAGCCACCAAAAACATTCAGTACTTC. Translation gives CASSPTTATKNIQYF.

This clone was seen a handful of times. V and J are TRBV5-1 and TRBJ2-7; 13 bases align to TRBD2. V was pared by 3 bases and J by 5 bases, with 5 bases of the junction left unmatched. The germline V gene has CDR1 SGHRS and CDR2 YFSETQ. This CDR3 contains 15 residues. The CDR3 sequence: CASSWGTSGNHEQYF. CDR3 DNA: TGCGCCAGCAGCTGGGGGACTAGCGGGAACCACGAGCAGTACTTC.

The CDR3 loop is CASSLAGAGETQYF. In nucleotides, the CDR3 is TGTGCCAGCAGCTTAGCGGGGGCCGGGGAGACCCAGTACTTC. The V and J genes are TRBV7-3 and TRBJ2-5, with D possibly matching TRBD2 (7 bases). CDR3 length: 14 amino acids. V lost 2 bases to trimming and J lost 5 bases, with 12 bases between them. Germline V gene lookup returns CDR1 SGHTA and CDR2 FQGTGA.

V is TRBV27 and J is TRBJ1-1, with unresolved D. Per the germline V gene, CDR1 is MNHEY and CDR2 is SMNVEV (reference sequence). V lost 3 bases, J lost 1 base, and 9 bases lay in between. CDR3 length: 14 residues. CDR3 amino acids: CASSFSQGNTEAFF. The DNA of the CDR3 is TGTGCCAGCAGTTTTTCTCAAGGGAACACTGAAGCTTTCTTT.

This clone is large by share. J is TRBJ2-7 and V is TRBV15; D is tentatively TRBD1 or TRBD2 (5 bases each). This CDR3 spans 16 amino acids. V was shortened by 0 bases and J by 0 bases, with 12 bases between the two germline ends. From germline, CDR1 is LNHNV and CDR2 YYDKDF (reference sequence). CDR3: CATSRDRGRNSYEQYF. As DNA, the CDR3 is TGTGCCACCAGCAGAGATCGGGGCAGAAACTCCTACGAGCAGTACTTC.

The V gene is TRBV12-5, the J gene TRBJ2-2; the D gene is possibly TRBD2 (6 bases). CDR3 length equals 13 residues. V lost 7 bases and J 3 bases, leaving 9 bases between the germline ends. In germline, CDR1 is LGHNT, CDR2 FRNRAP. The CDR3 sequence is CASVGGYTGELFF. CDR3 DNA: TGTGCTAGTGTTGGGGGGTACACCGGGGAGCTGTTTTTT.

This clone was detected once. The chain uses TRBV6-6 and TRBJ2-1; either TRBD1 or TRBD2 may supply D (5 bases each). This CDR3 comprises 14 residues. V was pared by 4 bases and J by 13 bases, with 20 bases between. CDR1 MNHNY and CDR2 SVGAGI come from the germline V gene (reference sequence). CDR3 protein: CASSFGTSYNLQFF. Written as DNA, the CDR3 is TGTGCCAGCAGTTTTGGGACCTCCTACAATTTACAGTTCTTC.

This clone appeared once. This chain connects TRBV15 to TRBJ2-5; no clear D gene. The germline gives CDR1 LNHNV, CDR2 YYDKDF (reference sequence). This CDR3 spans 14 amino acids. The V and J ends lost 1 base and 1 base respectively, with 7 bases between them. CDR3 region: CATSRVFGQETQYF. CDR3 coding DNA: TGTGCCACCAGCAGAGTATTTGGCCAAGAGACCCAGTACTTC. Together with reference TRBV15 and TRBJ2-5, the CDR3 gives the full variable domain: DAMVIQNPRYQVTQFGKPVTLSCSQTLNHNVMYWYQQKSSQAPKLLFHYYDKDFNNEADTPDNFQSRRPNTSFCFLDIRSPGLGDTAMYLCATSRVFGQETQYFGPGTRLLVL.

J is TRBJ1-1 and V is TRBV4-1; a weak D match, TRBD1 (5 bases). Trimming stripped 2 bases from V and 6 bases from J, with 13 bases between. CDR3 size: 14 residues. The germline gives CDR1 MGHRA, CDR2 YSYEKL. CDR3 DNA sequence: TGCGCCAGCAGCCAACCATCGGTGGGACCTGAAGCTTTCTTT. Its protein is CASSQPSVGPEAFF.

The genes are TRBV29-1 and TRBJ2-7, with D perhaps TRBD1 (6 bases). Trimming took 5 bases from V and 4 from J, leaving 12 bases between them. From germline, CDR1 is SQVTM and CDR2 ANQGSEA. There are 12 residues in the CDR3. The DNA for the CDR3 is TGCAGCGTTCGGCAGGGGAATTACGAGCAGTACTTC. Amino acid sequence: CSVRQGNYEQYF.

This chain uses TRBV5-1 with TRBJ2-7; D not resolved. This CDR3 contains 13 residues. In germline, CDR1 is SGHRS, CDR2 YFSETQ. The V and J ends lost 2 bases and 6 bases respectively, with 12 bases between them. The CDR3 nucleotides read TGCGCCAGCAGCTTCGGTAGCCCGGCCGAGCAGTACTTC. Its protein is CASSFGSPAEQYF.

The chain has TRBV5-1 and TRBJ1-2, with TRBD1 matching 8 bases. CDR1 SGHRS and CDR2 YFSETQ come from the germline V gene. Germline trimming cut 0 bases from V and 4 bases from J; bases unmatched to any gene: 8. This CDR3 spans 16 amino acids. The CDR3 spells CASSLAGQGGSYGYTF. CDR3 bases: TGCGCCAGCAGCTTGGCTGGACAGGGTGGGAGCTATGGCTACACCTTC. Drawing the rest from reference TRBV5-1 and TRBJ1-2, the complete variable domain is KAGVTQTPRYLIKTRGQQVTLSCSPISGHRSVSWYQQTPGQGLQFLFEYFSETQRNKGNFPGRFSGRQFSNSRSEMNVSTLELGDSALYLCASSLAGQGGSYGYTFGSGTRLTVV.

The gene calls are TRBV6-6 and TRBJ1-2; D is unclear. The CDR3 spans 13 residues. V gave up 0 bases and J gave up 7 bases, with 9 bases separating them. Germline loops: CDR1 MNHNY, CDR2 SVGAGI (reference sequence). CDR3 DNA sequence: TGTGCCAGCAGTTACTCGACCCCTACTGGCTACACCTTC. Its protein product is CASSYSTPTGYTF.

The chain links TRBV6-5 to TRBJ2-7; TRBD2 might be the D (6 bases). The length of the CDR3 is 16 residues. V was pared by 4 bases and J by 3 bases, with 19 bases between. Germline CDR1 MNHEY, CDR2 SVGAGI. As DNA, the CDR3 is TGTGCCAGCAGTTCCAGTCGGGGGTCCTCATTCTACGAGCAGTACTTC. This gives the protein CASSSSRGSSFYEQYF.

The chain recombines TRBV2 with TRBJ1-1; D is perhaps TRBD1 (5 bases). Trimming left V 5 bases short and J 3 bases short, with 16 bases between. This CDR3 comprises 15 residues. CDR1 and CDR2 from the germline V gene are SNHLY and FYNNEI. CDR3 protein: CASSPSDRSYTEAFF. As DNA, the CDR3 is TGTGCCAGCAGTCCTTCCGACAGAAGTTACACTGAAGCTTTCTTT.